This TCR beta chain was retrieved from a study of blood T cells in healthy people across ages. Overall study results and limits: Among T cells, TCR beta diversity per million cells dropped roughly linearly as age rose.

For every donor, a draw yielded approximately 9.9 milliliters of peripheral blood. The CDR3 has 13 amino acids. Per germline, CDR1 SNHLY and CDR2 FYNNEI. Trimming removed 0 bases at V and 9 bases at J, with 9 bases between. Primers used in a second PCR of roughly 6 to 11 cycles were a sample-barcoded 5' primer and a J-beta primer mix. TCRdb independently ran MiXCR on the 5' RACE reads; one entry per CDR3 protein. The sample has around 800,000 distinct CDR3 sequences, 44% seen once. Turning to this clonotype: Its antigen is unidentified.

The clonotype comes from a man in his sixties in good health. The chain joins TRBV2 to TRBJ2-1; D call uncertain. The sequenced sample consisted of blood. CDR3 protein: CASSEARFGEQFF. CDR3 DNA: TGTGCCAGCAGTGAAGCGCGTTTTGGTGAGCAGTTCTTC.